The TCR beta chain described here comes from a study of blood T cell repertoires in COVID-19. About the research overall: COVID-19 samples, acute and convalescent, were from the United States, Italy and Spain. The analysed material was cDNA or gDNA that came from T cells, B-cell-depleted T cells, or PBMCs.

TCRdb keeps only in-frame clones here, not all; method: immunoSEQ multiplex PCR. The table lists about 200,000 clones, roughly 77% of them singletons. Followed longitudinally, the Seattle patients had been enrolled during active infection. Source material: peripheral blood. The TCR was taken from a woman in her thirties or forties with COVID-19, enrolled during active disease.

CDR3 protein: CASSQEGATNTEAFF. CDR3 DNA sequence: TGCGCCAGCAGCCAAGAGGGGGCGACTAACACTGAAGCTTTCTTT. V gene TRBV4-1 combines with J gene TRBJ1-1, with D maybe TRBD1 (6 bases). Germline CDR1 and CDR2: MGHRA and YSYEKL. Trimming left V 0 bases short and J 2 bases short, with 10 bases between. The CDR3 has 15 residues.